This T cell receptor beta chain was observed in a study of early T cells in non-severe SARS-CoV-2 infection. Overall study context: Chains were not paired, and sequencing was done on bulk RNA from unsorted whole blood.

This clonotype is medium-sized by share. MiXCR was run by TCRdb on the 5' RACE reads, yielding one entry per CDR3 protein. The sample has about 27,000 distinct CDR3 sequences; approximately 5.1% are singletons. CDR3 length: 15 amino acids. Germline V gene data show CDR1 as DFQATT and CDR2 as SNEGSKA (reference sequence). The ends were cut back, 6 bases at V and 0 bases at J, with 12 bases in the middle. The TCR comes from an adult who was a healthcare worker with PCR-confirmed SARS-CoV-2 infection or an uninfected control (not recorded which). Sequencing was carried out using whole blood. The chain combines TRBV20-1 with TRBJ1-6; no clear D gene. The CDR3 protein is CSAEDFGSYNSPLHF. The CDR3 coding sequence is TGCAGTGCAGAGGATTTCGGCTCCTATAATTCACCCCTCCACTTT.